These T cell receptor beta chains were read from a single sample in a study of blood T cell repertoires in COVID-19. The method was immunoSEQ multiplex PCR; TCRdb's version includes in-frame clones alone and lacks a portion of them. The sample gives fewer than 300,000 clones, about 89% of which show up once; under 9.5% is in the top ten. Sequenced: PBMCs or T cells enriched from blood (not recorded which). Receptors were obtained from a man aged 35 to 55 who had recovered from COVID-19. Both conserved end residues are part of each CDR3. The D gene is left open where the match is weak. Some rows have no size entry. The others give once, few or many, or a class for an expanded clone.

j_call	d_call	clone_size	v_call	cdr3_nt	cdr3_aa
TRBJ1-1	NA	NA	TRBV27	TGTGCCAGCAAGCCATTAACTCCTGTCTCGAACACTGAAGCTTTCTTT	CASKPLTPVSNTEAFF
TRBJ2-3	TRBD1	NA	TRBV7-2	TGTGCCAGCAGCCAACGGACAGGGGGCTTAGATACGCAGTATTTT	CASSQRTGGLDTQYF
TRBJ2-7	NA	NA	TRBV13	TGTGCCAGCAGCCCTGGGCTTCTTAACGAGCAGTACTTC	CASSPGLLNEQYF
TRBJ2-7	NA	NA	TRBV27	TGTGCCAGCAGCAGGTCGCTCGGCTACGAGCAGTACTTC	CASSRSLGYEQYF
TRBJ1-1	NA	NA	TRBV7-8	TGTGCCAGCAGCCCCGGGAAAAGTGAAGCTTTCTTT	CASSPGKSEAFF
TRBJ2-5	NA	once	TRBV12-2	TGTGCAAGTCGCTTAGCTTGTGAGGAGGGATGTGAGACCCAGTACTTC	CASRLACEEGCETQYF
TRBJ2-7	NA	NA	TRBV28	TGTGCCAGCAGCGGGAAACAGGGACCCTACGAGCAGTACTTC	CASSGKQGPYEQYF
TRBJ1-1	NA	once	TRBV4-1	TGCGCCAGCAGCCAAGGGGCTTCCGAGGAAGCTTTCTTT	CASSQGASEEAFF
TRBJ1-5	NA	few	TRBV7-2	TGTGCCAGCAGCTTAAAGGGGGGGGGTCAGCCCCAGCATTTT	CASSLKGGGQPQHF
TRBJ1-5	NA	NA	TRBV27	TGTGCCAGCAGTCGAAACAGGGTTAGCAATCAGCCCCAGCATTTT	CASSRNRVSNQPQHF
TRBJ1-6	NA	few	TRBV5-8	TGTGCCAGGGGGGGTTATAATTCACCCCTCCACTTT	CARGGYNSPLHF
TRBJ2-1	NA	NA	TRBV7-7	TGTGCCAGCAGCCCCCAGACTGGCGGATCGAGCAATGAGCAGTTCTTC	CASSPQTGGSSNEQFF
TRBJ2-3	NA	NA	TRBV7-3	TGTGCCAGCAGCCCTGCGGGCAGTCGCACAGATACGCAGTATTTT	CASSPAGSRTDTQYF
TRBJ1-1	NA	NA	TRBV27	TGTGCCAGCAGTTTTCGGGGTAGGAACACTGAAGCTTTCTTT	CASSFRGRNTEAFF
TRBJ2-1	NA	NA	TRBV7-3	TGTGCCAGCAGCTTAGGAGATAACAATGAGCAGTTCTTC	CASSLGDNNEQFF
TRBJ1-5	NA	NA	TRBV19	TGTGCCAGTAGTGTCCAGCAGGGATGGAATCAGCCCCAGCATTTT	CASSVQQGWNQPQHF
TRBJ2-7	TRBD2	few	TRBV7-2	TGTGCCAGCAGCTTCGCGGGAGGATGGTACGAGCAGTACTTC	CASSFAGGWYEQYF
TRBJ2-5	TRBD2	NA	TRBV5-6	TGTGCCAGCAGCTTGACTCTAGCGGGAACCCAAGAGACCCAGTACTTC	CASSLTLAGTQETQYF
TRBJ1-1	NA	NA	TRBV5-1	TGCGCCAGCAGCCTAAATGCTGGACAGATCTGGCCCTTTTCTTTCTTT	CASSLNAGQIWPFSFF
TRBJ1-5	TRBD1	once	TRBV3-1/TRBV3-2	TGTGCCAGCAGCCAAGGGACAGGGATTTTCGGCCAGCCCCAGCATTTT	CASSQGTGIFGQPQHF
TRBJ1-4	TRBD1	NA	TRBV28	TGTGCCAGCAGGATCCCCGGGACAGGTCGTGGTGAAAAACTGTTTTTT	CASRIPGTGRGEKLFF
TRBJ1-3	TRBD1	NA	TRBV7-9	TGTGCCAGCAGCGAGGGGACAGCTGGAAACACCATATATTTT	CASSEGTAGNTIYF
TRBJ2-1	NA	NA	TRBV9	TGTGCCAGCAGCCCAACGGGGGGGGGACAGTCCTACAATGAGCAGTTCTTC	CASSPTGGGQSYNEQFF
TRBJ2-7	TRBD2	NA	TRBV27	TGTGCCAGCAGTCCGGCCCTGCCCAGCGGGACCGACCTTTCCTACGAGCAGTACTTC	CASSPALPSGTDLSYEQYF
TRBJ1-2	TRBD1	NA	TRBV27	TGTGCCAGCAGGATCTCCGGGACAGGGGGCGGGAAAGGCTACACCTTC	CASRISGTGGGKGYTF
TRBJ2-2	NA	once	TRBV6-2/TRBV6-3	TGTGCCAGCAGTTACTCATTTACCTCCGTGACAGAGAACACCGGGGAGCTGTTTTTT	CASSYSFTSVTENTGELFF
TRBJ2-4	NA	NA	TRBV5-1	TGCGCCAGCAGCCCGCCGGTCCCGGAGTCAGGGCATAACTTAGGCCAGTACTTC	CASSPPVPESGHNLGQYF
TRBJ2-2	NA	NA	TRBV7-3	TGTGCCAGCAGACCCCAGGGATCCGGGGAGCTGTTTTTT	CASRPQGSGELFF